The clone carrying this T cell receptor beta chain was counted ten times or more. Its antigen is undetermined. Regarding time point: newly diagnosed GD, antithyroid drugs for less than 3 months. With RNA extracted from PBMCs as input, the TCR library was made. By American Thyroid Association guidelines, Graves' disease was diagnosed in the cohort. This record comes from a study of regulatory T cells in long-lasting Graves disease. Study-wide results and limits: Researchers examined only peripheral blood and not thyroid tissue. Persistent disease preferred TRBV28, TRBJ1-2 and TRBJ2-5.

V dropped 6 bases and J dropped 8 bases, with 16 bases sitting between them. This CDR3 region has 14 residues. Both iRepertoire HTBI primers and Arm-PCR of CDR3 regions were used to build the TCR beta libraries. TCRdb fed the multiplex PCR reads into MiXCR, producing one record per CDR3 protein. This sample yields 250,000 to 400,000 distinct CDR3 sequences, of which more than 15% are seen a single time; less than 45% belongs to the top ten. This receptor was obtained from a female donor with Graves disease. This chain joins TRBV12-3 or TRBV12-4 and TRBJ2-2, with D uncertain. Material: peripheral blood mononuclear cells (PBMCs), obtained at new diagnosis, from a patient treated with antithyroid drugs. In DNA form, the CDR3 reads TGTGCCAGCAGGGACCTTAGAAATAAGGGGGAGCTGTTTTTT. This gives the protein CASRDLRNKGELFF.